These 29 T cell receptor beta chains share one sample of origin, sequenced in a study of cytomegalovirus exposure and HLA in healthy donors. It was with 60 Vbeta and 13 Jbeta primers that the PCR ran. Only in-frame clones appear in the TCRdb table, and some are missing; sequencing was by immunoSEQ multiplex PCR. The sample comprises hundreds of thousands of clones, 70% to 80% of which are singletons, and around 4% rests with the top ten. Sequencing was performed on PBMCs. Receptors originate from a male donor in good health and CMV-seronegative.

The CDR3 nucleotides are TGTGCCAGCAGCCAAGATCTCGCGGGACTAGCGGGTCTTGAGCAGTTCTTC. Translation: CASSQDLAGLAGLEQFF. J is TRBJ2-1 and V is TRBV4-2; 12 bases are shared with TRBD2. The CDR3 extends over 17 amino acids. In germline, CDR1 is LGHNA, CDR2 YNFKEQ. Trimming took 0 bases from V and 9 from J; bases not matched to a gene: 9.

The rearrangement uses TRBV6-5 and TRBJ2-1, with D perhaps matching TRBD2 (5 bases). CDR1 is MNHEY, CDR2 SVGAGI, per germline. V was shortened by 2 bases and J by 4 bases, with 6 bases between the two germline ends. CDR3 length: 13 residues. CDR3 sequence: CASSYGGYNEQFF. CDR3 DNA: TGTGCCAGCAGTTACGGAGGTTACAATGAGCAGTTCTTC.

The chain links TRBV11-2 to TRBJ2-1; 14 nucleotides agree with TRBD2. The length of the CDR3 is 16 residues. J was trimmed by 9 bases and V by 1 base; bases with no gene match: 5. The V gene's germline CDR1 is SGHAT and CDR2 FQNNGV. The CDR3: CASSLGGTSGSREQFF. The CDR3 DNA sequence: TGTGCCAGCAGCTTAGGGGGGACTAGCGGGAGTCGTGAGCAGTTCTTC.

The chain recombines TRBV6-1 with TRBJ1-4; TRBD1 matches at 9 bases. The J segment lost 8 bases and the V segment lost 6 bases, leaving 10 bases of the junction unmatched. The CDR3 sequence is 15 residues long. Germline values: CDR1 MNHNS, CDR2 SASEGT. CDR3 coding DNA: TGTGCCAGCAGATTTTCACAGGGGGCAGGGGAAAAACTGTTTTTT. Translation: CASRFSQGAGEKLFF.

V gene TRBV5-1 combines with J gene TRBJ1-6; D remains ambiguous. V lost 1 base to trimming and J lost 5 bases, with 10 bases between them. Per germline, CDR1 SGHRS and CDR2 YFSETQ. CDR3 size: 15 residues. The CDR3 loop reads CASSLRPGNNSPLHF. Written as DNA, the CDR3 is TGCGCCAGCAGCTTGAGACCGGGGAATAATTCACCCCTCCACTTT.

Only a few counts were recorded for this clone. The V gene is TRBV9, the J gene TRBJ2-5, with TRBD2 identical over 10 bases. V lost 3 bases, J lost 4 bases, and 21 bases stayed unmatched. The length of the CDR3 is 20 residues. Germline CDR1 and CDR2: SGDLS and YYNGEE. Here the CDR3 reads CASSAHRGPSGSGKRETQYF. The CDR3 DNA is TGTGCCAGCAGCGCCCACCGGGGCCCTAGCGGGAGCGGAAAGAGAGAGACCCAGTACTTC. The variable domain in full, completed from reference TRBV9 and TRBJ2-5, reads DSGVTQTPKHLITATGQRVTLRCSPRSGDLSVYWYQQSLDQGLQFLIQYYNGEERAKGNILERFSAQQFPDLHSELNLSSLELGDSALYFCASSAHRGPSGSGKRETQYFGPGTRLLVL.

This chain joins TRBV7-9 and TRBJ2-3; 15 bases line up with TRBD2. The germline CDR1 and CDR2 sequences are SEHNR and FQNEAQ (reference sequence). Trimming at V came to 5 bases and at J to 1 base, leaving 7 bases not matched to a gene. The CDR3 covers 18 residues. In DNA form, the CDR3 reads TGTGCCAGCAGCCTCGGACTAGCGGGAGGGCCGGGCACAGATACGCAGTATTTT. As protein: CASSLGLAGGPGTDTQYF.

The chain uses TRBV18 and TRBJ2-7; a weak D match, TRBD1 (6 bases). The CDR3 has 15 amino acids. Germline CDR1 and CDR2: KGHSH and LQKENI. V lost 6 bases and J 2 bases, leaving 17 bases between the germline ends. For the CDR3, the DNA is TGTGCCAGCTCCACCCGGCAGGGGTATACCTACGAGCAGTACTTC. It specifies CASSTRQGYTYEQYF.

This rearrangement joins TRBV18 to TRBJ2-1; D call uncertain. Trimming took off 0 bases at V and 8 bases at J, with 14 bases between the two ends. The CDR3 runs to 15 residues. CDR1 KGHSH and CDR2 LQKENI come from the germline V gene. The CDR3 sequence: CASSPPSTNQHEQFF. The CDR3 DNA sequence: TGTGCCAGCTCACCACCGTCGACAAACCAGCATGAGCAGTTCTTC.

The chain carries TRBV7-9 and TRBJ2-5, with 8 bases fitting TRBD2. CDR1 is SEHNR and CDR2 is FQNEAQ in the germline V gene (reference sequence). This CDR3 contains 14 residues. The junction had 4 bases not matched to a gene; V was cut back by 0 bases and J by 7 bases. CDR3 loop: CASSLAGAGGTQYF. Written as DNA, the CDR3 is TGTGCCAGCAGCTTAGCTGGGGCGGGGGGGACCCAGTACTTC.

CDR3 amino acids: CSAGTSGQGEQFF. The CDR3 DNA reads TGCAGCGCCGGGACTAGCGGACAAGGGGAGCAGTTCTTC. The chain recombines TRBV29-1 with TRBJ2-1; TRBD2 matches 11 bases. Germline CDR1 is SQVTM and CDR2 is ANQGSEA. The CDR3 has 13 residues. V was pared by 7 bases and J by 10 bases, with 9 bases of the junction left unmatched.

This chain connects TRBV7-9 to TRBJ2-7; the D gene is possibly TRBD2 (5 bases). Germline V lookup: CDR1 SEHNR, CDR2 FQNEAQ (reference sequence). The CDR3 covers 15 residues. V was cut by 6 bases and J by 3 bases, with 18 bases left in between. CDR3 in amino acids: CASRDGGLGVYEQYF. CDR3 bases: TGTGCCAGCAGGGATGGCGGACTGGGAGTCTACGAGCAGTACTTC.

CDR3 in amino acids: CASAPLGTGVQPQHF. CDR3 sequence (DNA): TGTGCCAGTGCGCCCCTCGGGACAGGGGTTCAGCCCCAGCATTTT. The chain employs TRBV19 and TRBJ1-5, with TRBD1 matching over 10 bases. V lost 8 bases and J lost 6; bases outside the gene matches: 10. Germline V gene sequence: CDR1 LNHDA, CDR2 SQIVND (reference sequence). CDR3 length: 15 residues.

The chain employs TRBV5-6 and TRBJ1-2; unclear D gene. V shed 0 bases and J shed 8 bases, with 14 bases lying between them. The CDR3 totals 14 residues. CDR1 and CDR2 (germline): SGHDT, YYEEEE. The CDR3 DNA reads as TGTGCCAGCAGCTTGGATAGCACCCCGGGGGGCTACACCTTC. It yields the protein CASSLDSTPGGYTF.

The chain has TRBV27 and TRBJ1-3, with TRBD1 matching 7 bases. The CDR3 spans 15 residues. The germline V gene encodes CDR1 MNHEY and CDR2 SMNVEV (reference sequence). V gave up 4 bases and J gave up 2 bases; unmatched junction bases: 5. The CDR3 sequence is CASSSLTGAGNTIYF. Here the CDR3 DNA reads TGTGCCAGCAGTTCCTTAACAGGGGCTGGAAACACCATATATTTT.

The V and J genes are TRBV21-1 and TRBJ2-3; the D call in the table, TRBD1, was not verified against the DNA. TRBV21-1 is a pseudogene segment. The CDR3 has 17 residues. CDR3 region: CASSFRSSGTGDDTQYF. The CDR3 DNA follows: TGTGCCAGCAGCTTTCGATCTAGCGGGACAGGGGATGATACGCAGTATTTT.

This chain links TRBV19 with TRBJ1-2; 7 nucleotides align to TRBD1. CDR1 is LNHDA and CDR2 is SQIVND in the germline V gene (reference sequence). The V segment lost 5 bases and the J segment 6 bases; nucleotides outside the gene matches: 9. The CDR3 runs 14 residues. The CDR3 here is CASSEKGALDGYTF. The DNA for the CDR3 is TGTGCCAGTAGTGAAAAGGGGGCGCTTGATGGCTACACCTTC. The whole variable domain, filled in from reference TRBV19 and TRBJ1-2, reads DGGITQSPKYLFRKEGQNVTLSCEQNLNHDAMYWYRQDPGQGLRLIYYSQIVNDFQKGDIAEGYSVSREKKESFPLTVTSAQKNPTAFYLCASSEKGALDGYTFGSGTRLTVV.

V gene TRBV18 combines with J gene TRBJ1-5; TRBD1 matches at 9 bases. There are 17 residues in the CDR3. Per the germline V gene, CDR1 is KGHSH and CDR2 is LQKENI. Unmatched junction bases numbered 12, after V lost 3 bases and J lost 6 bases. CDR3 nucleotide sequence: TGTGCCAGCTCACCGCGGGGAAGACAGGGGGGGACTCAGCCCCAGCATTTT. Translated, it gives CASSPRGRQGGTQPQHF.

V usage is TRBV5-5 and J usage is TRBJ2-2, with TRBD1 matching 7 bases. V shed 4 bases, J shed 1 base, and the junction held 4 bases outside the gene matches. This CDR3 is built from 15 residues. CDR1 and CDR2 from the germline V gene are SGHKS and YYEKEE (reference sequence). CDR3 coding DNA: TGTGCCAGCAGCAGGTGGACAGGGAACACCGGGGAGCTGTTTTTT. Amino acids: CASSRWTGNTGELFF.

The chain uses TRBV19 and TRBJ2-7; 7 nucleotides match TRBD2. J was trimmed by 3 bases and V by 3 bases; bases with no gene match: 8. The V gene's germline CDR1 is LNHDA and CDR2 SQIVND (reference sequence). The CDR3 has 15 residues. For the CDR3, the DNA is TGTGCCAGTAGTATTGGGGCGGGAGCCGTCTACGAGCAGTACTTC. This translates into CASSIGAGAVYEQYF.

The chain employs TRBV2 and TRBJ2-5, with 7 bases identical to TRBD2. V dropped 8 bases and J dropped 5; count of bases not matched to a gene: 5. Germline CDR1 and CDR2: SNHLY and FYNNEI. The CDR3 is 12 amino acids. The CDR3 is CASGLVWETQYF. CDR3 bases: TGTGCCAGCGGACTAGTCTGGGAGACCCAGTACTTC.

This clone has only a few counts. The V call is TRBV2, the J call TRBJ1-5, with 9 nucleotides matching TRBD1. CDR1 SNHLY and CDR2 FYNNEI come from the germline V gene. This CDR3 has 15 residues. The trim removed 10 bases at V and 1 base at J, leaving 8 bases unmatched. The DNA of the CDR3 is TGTGCCACCAAAAACAGGGGGCAGAGCAATCAGCCCCAGCATTTT. This codes for CATKNRGQSNQPQHF. The full variable domain, with the rest looked up from reference TRBV2 and TRBJ1-5, is EPEVTQTPSHQVTQMGQEVILRCVPISNHLYFYWYRQILGQKVEFLVSFYNNEISEKSEIFDDQFSVERPDGSNFTLKIRSTKLEDSAMYFCATKNRGQSNQPQHFGDGTRLSIL.

The sample holds a few counts of this clone. The chain recombines TRBV18 with TRBJ1-4, with TRBD1 as a possible D gene (5 bases). The CDR3 is 13 amino acids. Germline V gives CDR1 KGHSH, CDR2 LQKENI. V shed 4 bases and J shed 6 bases, with 9 bases lying between them. The CDR3 loop is CASSQGVDEKLFF. Here the CDR3 DNA reads TGTGCCAGCTCACAAGGGGTGGATGAAAAACTGTTTTTT.

There are a few counts of this clone. V is TRBV10-1 and J is TRBJ2-3, with 10 bases identical to TRBD2. The germline gives CDR1 WNHNN, CDR2 SYGVQD (reference sequence). Trimming took 3 bases from V and 1 from J; bases not matched to a gene: 4. This CDR3 has 16 amino acids. The CDR3 DNA follows: TGCGCCAGCAGTGACGCCGGGACTAGCGGCACAGATACGCAGTATTTT. Its translation is CASSDAGTSGTDTQYF.

J is TRBJ2-5 and V is TRBV6-5; TRBD2 agrees at 8 bases. Germline V gene sequence: CDR1 MNHEY, CDR2 SVGAGI. The V and J ends lost 4 bases and 10 bases, in that order; junction bases with no gene match: 11. CDR3 size: 14 residues. The CDR3 loop reads CASSSGLGVRGQYF. DNA for the CDR3: TGTGCCAGCAGTTCGGGACTAGGAGTCCGGGGCCAGTACTTC.

The genes are TRBV28 and TRBJ2-6; the D gene is possibly TRBD1 (7 bases). With 2 bases removed from V and 4 bases from J, the gap between germline ends came to 9 bases. This CDR3 has 15 residues. CDR1 and CDR2 (germline): MDHEN, SYDVKM. The CDR3 region is CASSLQGGGANVLTF. CDR3 in DNA: TGTGCCAGCAGTTTACAGGGGGGCGGGGCCAACGTCCTGACTTTC.

The chain carries TRBV7-9 and TRBJ1-2, with D unclear. Germline loops: CDR1 SEHNR, CDR2 FQNEAQ (reference sequence). The CDR3 sequence is 15 residues long. Trimming cost V 4 bases and J 8 bases, with 20 bases left between them. The CDR3 is CASSSRGGIPTGYTF. CDR3 nucleotide sequence: TGTGCCAGCAGCTCTCGGGGAGGAATCCCTACGGGCTACACCTTC.

The V and J genes are TRBV15 and TRBJ1-1; D is ambiguous. The CDR3 consists of 13 residues. Between the trimmed V and J ends, which lost 0 bases and 5 bases, there was a span of 7 bases. Germline V gives CDR1 LNHNV, CDR2 YYDKDF (reference sequence). The CDR3 here is CATSRDPSTEAFF. CDR3 sequence (DNA): TGTGCCACCAGCAGAGATCCCTCGACTGAAGCTTTCTTT.

The chain joins TRBV4-1 to TRBJ1-3; possibly TRBD1 for D (6 bases). Germline assignment: CDR1 MGHRA and CDR2 YSYEKL. Trimming left V 0 bases short and J 0 bases short, with 15 bases between. The CDR3 totals 18 residues. The CDR3, as DNA: TGCGCCAGCAGCCAAGATAGGGCGGGGGCAGGCTCTGGAAACACCATATATTTT. This sequence encodes CASSQDRAGAGSGNTIYF.